Below are 28 T cell receptor beta chains sequenced from a single sample in a study of blood T cell repertoires in COVID-19. Produced via immunoSEQ multiplex PCR; TCRdb's table is partial and in-frame only. Of about 130,000 clones in the sample, roughly 80% were seen once. The sequenced sample consisted of PBMCs or T cells enriched from blood (not recorded which). The receptors here all came from a man between 50 and 59 years old who had recovered from COVID-19.

The J gene is TRBJ2-7, the V gene TRBV5-4, with TRBD1 matching 8 bases. Germline V gene lookup returns CDR1 SGHNT and CDR2 YYREEE (reference sequence). V gave up 4 bases and J gave up 3 bases; unmatched junction bases: 6. This CDR3 is built from 14 residues. The CDR3 here is CASSQQGGHYEQYF. CDR3 nucleotide sequence: TGTGCCAGCAGCCAACAGGGGGGACACTACGAGCAGTACTTC.

The chain employs TRBV19 and TRBJ2-2; the match to TRBD1 covers 11 bases. Germline CDR1 is LNHDA and CDR2 is SQIVND (reference sequence). With 5 bases clipped from V and 3 bases from J, the junction kept 5 bases outside the gene matches. This CDR3 comprises 16 residues. As DNA, the CDR3 is TGTGCCAGTAGTGTACGGGACAGGGGGGACACCGGGGAGCTGTTTTTT. Protein: CASSVRDRGDTGELFF.

The V and J genes are TRBV18 and TRBJ2-2, with D possibly matching TRBD2 (6 bases). This CDR3 spans 15 amino acids. V was clipped by 4 bases and J by 2 bases, with 11 bases between them. The germline V gene has CDR1 KGHSH and CDR2 LQKENI. The CDR3 DNA follows: TGTGCCAGCTCACTTCGGACTATTAACACCGGGGAGCTGTTTTTT. Translated, it gives CASSLRTINTGELFF.

The genes are TRBV18 and TRBJ2-7; no definite D call. CDR3 length: 14 residues. The germline V gene has CDR1 KGHSH and CDR2 LQKENI. V was clipped by 4 bases and J by 2 bases, with 12 bases between them. In DNA form, the CDR3 reads TGTGCCAGCTCACAAGAGGCCCCTCCCTACGAGCAGTACTTC. This gives the protein CASSQEAPPYEQYF.

The DNA of the CDR3 is TGTGCCAGCAGGACCCGGACAGAGTTCCAGCCCCAGCATTTT. It specifies CASRTRTEFQPQHF. The V gene is TRBV2, the J gene TRBJ1-5; TRBD1 might be the D (6 bases). The CDR3 loop spans 14 amino acids. Trimming stripped 6 bases from V and 7 bases from J, with 16 bases between. CDR1 and CDR2 from the germline V gene are SNHLY and FYNNEI.

The CDR3 DNA follows: TGTGCCAGCAGCTTGGTAGGCGGGAGGAACACTGAAGCTTTCTTT. Translation: CASSLVGGRNTEAFF. This chain uses TRBV5-4 with TRBJ1-1; D remains unclear. There are 15 residues in the CDR3. The V end lost 0 bases, the J end lost 1 base, and 10 bases lay between the germline ends. Germline V lookup: CDR1 SGHNT, CDR2 YYREEE (reference sequence).

This rearrangement joins TRBV30 to TRBJ1-5; D perhaps matches TRBD1 (6 bases). V lost 0 bases and J lost 5, with 14 bases in between. Germline lookup yields CDR1 GTSNPN and CDR2 SVGIG (reference sequence). The CDR3 totals 15 residues. The CDR3 loop is CAWSVGARGDQPQHF. The CDR3 nucleotides are TGTGCCTGGAGTGTTGGGGCCAGGGGCGATCAGCCCCAGCATTTT.

The rearrangement joins TRBV6-2 or TRBV6-3 to TRBJ2-2; TRBD1 agrees at 7 bases. After removal of 0 bases from V and 6 bases from J, the junction contained 10 bases not matched to a gene. The CDR3 runs to 17 residues. Germline V gene sequence: CDR1 MNHEY, CDR2 SVGEGT. The CDR3 sequence: CASSYSRRQGDPGELFF. The DNA for the CDR3 is TGTGCCAGCAGTTACTCGAGACGGCAGGGGGACCCCGGGGAGCTGTTTTTT.

This clone turned up a few times. This chain links TRBV28 with TRBJ2-2; D possibly corresponds to TRBD1 (6 bases). The CDR3 extends over 14 amino acids. V lost 6 bases to trimming and J lost 1 base, with 9 bases between them. Germline V CDR1 and CDR2: MDHEN, SYDVKM. Written as DNA, the CDR3 is TGTGCCAGCAGGACGGGACAGAACACCGGGGAGCTGTTTTTT. It codes for CASRTGQNTGELFF.

The chain couples TRBV7-2 to TRBJ1-6, with 11 bases matching TRBD1. This CDR3 contains 15 residues. The germline V gene encodes CDR1 SGHTA and CDR2 FQGNSA. With V trimmed by 4 bases and J by 10 bases, 6 bases remained unmatched. DNA for the CDR3: TGTGCCAGCAGCTCAGGGGGGACAGGGGGATCACCCCTCCACTTT. It yields the protein CASSSGGTGGSPLHF.

CDR3 bases: TGCGCCAGCAGCTTGGTAGTAGCGGGCCGCACAGATACGCAGTATTTT. Translating gives CASSLVVAGRTDTQYF. This chain connects TRBV5-1 to TRBJ2-3, with 7 nucleotides matching TRBD2. The V gene end was trimmed by 0 bases and the J gene end by 1 base; junction bases not matched to a gene: 5. CDR1 is SGHRS and CDR2 is YFSETQ in the germline V gene. The CDR3 is 16 residues long.

This sequence joins TRBV19 and TRBJ1-4, with TRBD1 matching 9 bases. The germline CDR1 and CDR2 sequences are LNHDA and SQIVND (reference sequence). The junction had 9 bases not matched to a gene; V was cut back by 5 bases and J by 8 bases. CDR3 length equals 15 residues. As DNA, the CDR3 is TGTGCCAGTAGTCCCCGGGACAGGGCAAACGAAAAACTGTTTTTT. As protein: CASSPRDRANEKLFF.

This clone occurred many times. The chain has TRBV7-2 and TRBJ1-2; 7 bases fit TRBD1. Trimming cost V 5 bases and J 8 bases; bases outside gene matches: 17. Germline assignment: CDR1 SGHTA and CDR2 FQGNSA. This CDR3 comprises 16 residues. CDR3 in DNA: TGTGCCAGCAGCCTAAACCGGGACAGACCCGCTGGGGGCTACACCTTC. It is translated as CASSLNRDRPAGGYTF.

The chain recombines TRBV30 with TRBJ1-2; D possibly corresponds to TRBD1 (5 bases). The V end lost 5 bases, the J end lost 5 bases, and 15 bases lay between the germline ends. CDR1 is GTSNPN, CDR2 SVGIG, per germline (reference sequence). This CDR3 spans 13 amino acids. In DNA, the CDR3 is TGTGCCTGGTTGGGGGGTGCTGTTTATGGCTACACCTTC. Amino acid sequence: CAWLGGAVYGYTF.

The rearrangement uses TRBV4-2 and TRBJ2-2, with D maybe TRBD1 (5 bases). The germline V gene encodes CDR1 LGHNA and CDR2 YNFKEQ. The CDR3 is 18 amino acids. The germline V and J ends were trimmed by 0 bases and 0 bases, with 14 bases remaining between them. In DNA, the CDR3 is TGTGCCAGCAGCCAAGAAGGGGCGAGGTTCGCGAACACCGGGGAGCTGTTTTTT. It specifies CASSQEGARFANTGELFF.

This clone showed up just once. The V and J genes are TRBV19 and TRBJ2-3; tentatively, D is TRBD1 (6 bases). V lost 5 bases and J lost 0, with 12 bases in between. Germline-derived CDR1 and CDR2 are LNHDA and SQIVND (reference sequence). This CDR3 is built from 15 residues. The CDR3 nucleotides are TGTGCCAGTAGTGCGACAGGAGCGAGCACAGATACGCAGTATTTT. Translation: CASSATGASTDTQYF.

This chain uses TRBV7-9 with TRBJ2-1; 10 bases agree with TRBD2. Germline assignment: CDR1 SEHNR and CDR2 FQNEAQ (reference sequence). The V segment lost 2 bases and the J segment 9 bases; nucleotides outside the gene matches: 10. The CDR3 covers 16 residues. CDR3 sequence: CASSLILAGDRGEQFF. In nucleotides, the CDR3 is TGTGCCAGCAGCTTAATCCTAGCGGGGGACCGAGGTGAGCAGTTCTTC.

DNA for the CDR3: TGCGCCAGCAGCTTGGCGCTGGGGCAGAACACTGAAGCTTTCTTT. Amino acid sequence: CASSLALGQNTEAFF. This chain connects TRBV5-1 to TRBJ1-1, with a tentative D call TRBD1 (5 bases). The CDR3 covers 15 residues. Trimming stripped 0 bases from V and 1 base from J, with 10 bases between. Germline-derived CDR1 and CDR2 are SGHRS and YFSETQ.

The J gene is TRBJ2-1, the V gene TRBV4-1, with 8 bases identical to TRBD2. Unmatched junction bases numbered 5, after V lost 4 bases and J lost 0 bases. CDR3 size: 16 residues. Germline CDR1 MGHRA, CDR2 YSYEKL. CDR3 region: CASSPGGASSYNEQFF. The CDR3 DNA reads as TGCGCCAGCAGCCCCGGGGGGGCGAGCTCCTACAATGAGCAGTTCTTC.

This clone appeared once. Written as DNA, the CDR3 is TGTGCCAGCAGCCCCGCGGGACAGCCTAACTATGGCTACACCTTC. It encodes CASSPAGQPNYGYTF. V is TRBV7-2 and J is TRBJ1-2; 7 bases agree with TRBD1. There are 15 residues in the CDR3. The ends lost 5 bases at V and 0 bases at J; junction bases unmatched: 6. CDR1 is SGHTA and CDR2 is FQGNSA in the germline V gene.

This clone was seen a few times. This chain joins TRBV7-3 and TRBJ1-1; 10 nucleotides align to TRBD1. The V segment lost 4 bases and the J segment 4 bases; nucleotides outside the gene matches: 12. Germline V gene sequence: CDR1 SGHTA, CDR2 FQGTGA. CDR3 size: 17 residues. CDR3 sequence: CASSSRPGTGEGTEAFF. CDR3 coding DNA: TGTGCCAGCAGCTCACGTCCCGGGACAGGGGAGGGCACTGAAGCTTTCTTT.

The chain is built from TRBV7-2 and TRBJ1-1; possible D gene TRBD1, 5 bases. The CDR3 covers 13 residues. V shed 2 bases and J shed 11 bases, with 15 bases lying between them. The germline V gene encodes CDR1 SGHTA and CDR2 FQGNSA. CDR3 residues: CASSLRPPEGAFF. CDR3 nucleotides: TGTGCCAGCAGCTTAAGACCCCCGGAGGGGGCTTTCTTT. The complete variable domain, with remaining parts taken from reference TRBV7-2 and TRBJ1-1, reads GAGVSQSPSNKVTEKGKDVELRCDPISGHTALYWYRQSLGQGLEFLIYFQGNSAPDKSGLPSDRFSAERTGGSVSTLTIQRTQQEDSAVYLCASSLRPPEGAFFGQGTRLTVV.

The chain is built from TRBV10-3 and TRBJ1-5, with no clear D. Germline lookup yields CDR1 ENHRY and CDR2 SYGVKD. Deletions cut 3 bases from V and 0 bases from J, with 9 bases between. The CDR3 spans 15 residues. In nucleotides, the CDR3 is TGTGCCATCAGTGAAACGGGGTCTAGCAATCAGCCCCAGCATTTT. Its protein is CAISETGSSNQPQHF.

This clone has just one count. This chain uses TRBV19 with TRBJ1-4, with 10 bases lining up with TRBD1. This CDR3 has 13 amino acids. Germline V gene sequence: CDR1 LNHDA, CDR2 SQIVND (reference sequence). The trim removed 6 bases at V and 8 bases at J, leaving 3 bases unmatched. The CDR3 loop is CASRDRGREKLFF. DNA of the CDR3: TGTGCCAGTAGGGACAGGGGGAGAGAAAAACTGTTTTTT.

In its sample, this clone was seen once. This chain connects TRBV6-5 to TRBJ1-6; 9 nucleotides match TRBD1. Germline assignment: CDR1 MNHEY and CDR2 SVGAGI. This CDR3 comprises 16 residues. The trim removed 0 bases at V and 10 bases at J, leaving 7 bases unmatched. In DNA, the CDR3 is TGTGCCAGCAGTTACTCAGCGGACAGGGGCCGGTCACCCCTCCACTTT. As protein: CASSYSADRGRSPLHF.

This rearrangement joins TRBV29-1 to TRBJ2-7; D is possibly TRBD2 (5 bases). This CDR3 has 15 amino acids. Trimming stripped 6 bases from V and 3 bases from J, with 21 bases between. Per germline, CDR1 SQVTM and CDR2 ANQGSEA. DNA of the CDR3: TGCAGCGTACTAGTCCCCCGCAGGCAGATCTACGAGCAGTACTTC. This gives the protein CSVLVPRRQIYEQYF.

The V gene is TRBV7-2, the J gene TRBJ1-1; D may be TRBD1 (6 bases). The germline V gene encodes CDR1 SGHTA and CDR2 FQGNSA. Trimming removed 1 base at V and 1 base at J, with 16 bases between. This CDR3 has 17 amino acids. The CDR3 loop reads CASSLGGRGYANTEAFF. In nucleotides, the CDR3 is TGTGCCAGCAGCTTAGGTGGCAGGGGTTATGCGAACACTGAAGCTTTCTTT.

The chain is built from TRBV28 and TRBJ2-1, with TRBD2 identical over 11 bases. V lost 7 bases, J lost 1 base, and 6 bases stayed unmatched. The CDR3 is made up of 16 amino acids. In germline, CDR1 is MDHEN, CDR2 SYDVKM. The CDR3 loop is CASTDPSGGSYNEQFF. The CDR3 coding sequence is TGTGCCAGCACCGACCCTAGCGGGGGGTCCTACAATGAGCAGTTCTTC.